This T cell receptor beta chain was obtained from a study of CD8+ T cells in alopecia areata. cDNA reverse transcribed from extracted RNA served as the sequencing template. The table came from immunoSEQ multiplex PCR; TCRdb's copy has only in-frame clones and leaves some out. The specimen has 250,000 or so clones, none found just once. This clone showed up just a few times. Gene names refer to mouse genes. Scientists pooled cutaneous lymph node cells and sorted them on CD4, CD8alpha, NKG2D, NKG2ACE and other markers. The sample comprised CD4+ T cells sorted from a lymph node. This clonotype was sampled from a C3H/HeJ mouse with alopecia areata. Mouse strain MHC haplotype: H2-k.

Partial CDR3 DNA: TGTGCCAGCAGTCCCGACAGGGGGAGTGCAGAA. It specifies CASSPDRGSAE. The full CDR3 is CASSPDRGSAETLYF. The chain recombines TRBV14 with TRBJ2-3, with 9 positions matching TRBD1. The sequenced fragment ends 4 residues before the CDR3 boundary, so the rest is inferred from the germline J gene. In germline, CDR1 is SGHDT, CDR2 FRDEAV. This CDR3 spans 15 amino acids. V was pared by 4 bases and J by 0 bases, with 3 bases of the junction left unmatched.